One sample yielded the 31 T cell receptor beta chains listed below, sequenced in a study of identical twins. TCRdb itself ran the 5' RACE reads through MiXCR, one entry per CDR3 protein. Of 1.5 million to 2 million distinct CDR3 sequences in the sample, less than 35% were seen once. The sequencing input was cord blood. The receptors were gathered from a newborn girl in good health.

This clonotype was recorded many times. This chain connects TRBV9 to TRBJ2-3, with 8 nucleotides matching TRBD2. The J segment lost 2 bases and the V segment lost 3 bases, leaving 11 bases of the junction unmatched. CDR1 is SGDLS, CDR2 YYNGEE, per germline. The CDR3 runs to 17 residues. The CDR3 region is CASSASLSGDPTDTQYF. DNA of the CDR3: TGTGCCAGCAGCGCAAGTCTTAGCGGGGACCCCACAGATACGCAGTATTTT.

This clonotype turned up a few times. The J gene is TRBJ2-1, the V gene TRBV11-2; no clear D. The J call may be faulty, since TRBJ2-7 better matches the DNA end. The CDR3 contains 15 residues. In germline, CDR1 is SGHAT, CDR2 FQNNGV. The CDR3 nucleotides read TGTGCCAGCACCCAAGGGCAATCCCCTTACAATGAGCAGTACTTC. It is translated as CASTQGQSPYNEQYF.

This rearrangement joins TRBV20-1 to TRBJ1-2; possibly TRBD1 for D (6 bases). CDR1 and CDR2 from the germline V gene are DFQATT and SNEGSKA (reference sequence). V was shortened by 6 bases and J by 4 bases, with 18 bases between the two germline ends. The length of the CDR3 is 14 residues. The CDR3 DNA reads as TGCAGTGCGACAAAAGGCAGGGGCAGCTATGGCTACACCTTC. Residues: CSATKGRGSYGYTF.

Here the CDR3 reads CVTRGRDTEAFF. As DNA, the CDR3 is TGTGTGACTAGGGGGCGCGACACTGAAGCTTTCTTT. The chain recombines TRBV6-1 with TRBJ1-1, with TRBD1 identical over 7 bases. Germline values: CDR1 MNHNS, CDR2 SASEGT. The CDR3 is 12 residues long.

The chain couples TRBV10-3 to TRBJ2-4; 13 bases are shared with TRBD2. After removal of 4 bases from V and 13 bases from J, the junction contained 10 bases not matched to a gene. The CDR3 loop spans 15 amino acids. The germline CDR1 and CDR2 sequences are ENHRY and SYGVKD. CDR3 DNA: TGTGCCATCAGTGCCGGACTAGCGGGAGTTGGAGAGCAGTACTTC. It yields the protein CAISAGLAGVGEQYF.

This clonotype has only a few counts. This sequence joins TRBV4-1 and TRBJ2-1; 9 bases fit TRBD2. The length of the CDR3 is 17 residues. V lost 1 base, J lost 4 bases, and 8 bases stayed unmatched. The V gene's germline CDR1 is MGHRA and CDR2 YSYEKL. The DNA for the CDR3 is TGCGCCAGCAGCCAAGCCACCGGGACTAGCAGGTACAATGAGCAGTTCTTC. It specifies CASSQATGTSRYNEQFF.

This clonotype is a singleton in its sample. CDR3 DNA: TGCGCCAGCAGCTCAAGGACGAACTACGAGCAGTACTTC. This translates into CASSSRTNYEQYF. The chain carries TRBV5-1 and TRBJ2-7; D remains unclear. The V gene lost 3 bases and the J gene lost 3 bases, with 10 bases spanning the gap. This CDR3 has 13 amino acids. The germline gives CDR1 SGHRS, CDR2 YFSETQ.

The rearrangement uses TRBV4-2 and TRBJ2-7; possibly TRBD2 for D (6 bases). The V and J ends lost 1 base and 3 bases respectively, with 10 bases between them. Germline V gives CDR1 LGHNA, CDR2 YNFKEQ. This CDR3 spans 14 amino acids. Written as DNA, the CDR3 is TGTGCCAGCAGCCAAGCGGGAGAGGGCTACGAGCAGTACTTC. Protein sequence: CASSQAGEGYEQYF.

The chain carries TRBV29-1 and TRBJ2-1; 10 nucleotides match TRBD2. CDR3 size: 16 residues. CDR1 is SQVTM, CDR2 ANQGSEA, per germline. The V and J ends lost 7 bases and 6 bases, in that order; junction bases with no gene match: 15. The DNA for the CDR3 is TGCAGCGCCCCCGGGCCAAGCGGGGGGGTCTTCAATGAGCAGTTCTTC. This sequence encodes CSAPGPSGGVFNEQFF.

This clonotype was observed a few times. This sequence joins TRBV6-5 and TRBJ2-6, with D uncertain. Trimming shortened V by 0 bases and J by 1 base, and 22 bases separated the two germline ends. Germline CDR1 reads MNHEY; CDR2 reads SVGAGI. The CDR3 totals 21 residues. Here the CDR3 reads CASSYSSTKARPVSGANVLTF. Written as DNA, the CDR3 is TGTGCCAGCAGTTACTCGAGCACGAAAGCCCGGCCCGTATCTGGGGCCAACGTCCTGACTTTC.

Remarks on this clonotype: Possible read error: a much larger clone is one base away. V usage is TRBV11-2 and J usage is TRBJ2-5; tentatively, D is TRBD1 (7 bases). Germline assignment: CDR1 SGHAT and CDR2 FQNNGV. V was shortened by 6 bases and J by 11 bases, with 22 bases between the two germline ends. The CDR3 contains 14 residues. CDR3 nucleotides: TGTGCCAGCAGGGCGGGACAGACCTACAATGAGCAGTACTTC. This encodes CASRAGQTYNEQYF.

The V and J genes are TRBV7-2 and TRBJ1-2; TRBD1 matches at 8 bases. The CDR3 extends over 16 amino acids. The germline CDR1 and CDR2 sequences are SGHTA and FQGNSA. The V segment lost 1 base and the J segment 2 bases; nucleotides outside the gene matches: 6. This chain's CDR3 is CASSLVLTGANYGYTF. The CDR3 nucleotides read TGTGCCAGCAGCTTAGTCCTGACAGGGGCCAACTATGGCTACACCTTC.

For the CDR3, the DNA is TGTGCCAGCAGTTTATACCGGGACGTTGGAAAGAAACTGTTTTTT. It yields the protein CASSLYRDVGKKLFF. V usage is TRBV27 and J usage is TRBJ1-4; TRBD1 is a possible D gene (5 bases). Germline-derived CDR1 and CDR2 are MNHEY and SMNVEV (reference sequence). This CDR3 contains 15 residues. V was clipped by 1 base and J by 11 bases, with 17 bases between them.

This clonotype appeared a few times. V usage is TRBV9 and J usage is TRBJ2-5, with D maybe TRBD1 (6 bases). The CDR3 spans 15 residues. CDR1 is SGDLS and CDR2 is YYNGEE in the germline V gene. V was trimmed by 0 bases and J by 2 bases, leaving 11 bases between them. The chain's CDR3 is CASSVGGHLQETQYF. The DNA of the CDR3 is TGTGCCAGCAGCGTAGGGGGACACCTTCAAGAGACCCAGTACTTC.

This clonotype has ten or more counts. The CDR3 sequence: CASSLLAPTDTQYF. In DNA, the CDR3 is TGTGCCAGCAGTTTACTAGCGCCTACAGATACGCAGTATTTT. V is TRBV28 and J is TRBJ2-3; maybe TRBD2 (6 bases). This CDR3 region has 14 residues. V shed 2 bases and J shed 3 bases, with 9 bases lying between them. The germline V gene encodes CDR1 MDHEN and CDR2 SYDVKM.

The V call is TRBV20-1, the J call TRBJ2-7, with D perhaps TRBD1 or TRBD2 (5 bases each). The CDR3 spans 16 residues. Trimming took 3 bases from V and 2 from J, leaving 20 bases between them. The V gene's germline CDR1 is DFQATT and CDR2 SNEGSKA (reference sequence). CDR3 sequence: CSASPSRRTPPYEQYF. The CDR3 nucleotides are TGCAGTGCTAGCCCCTCTCGGAGGACACCTCCCTACGAGCAGTACTTC.

V usage is TRBV7-9 and J usage is TRBJ2-5, with 11 bases aligning to TRBD2. CDR1 SEHNR and CDR2 FQNEAQ come from the germline V gene (reference sequence). V shed 6 bases, J shed 4 bases, and the junction held 7 bases outside the gene matches. This CDR3 region has 15 residues. This CDR3 is CASSSLAGGTETQYF. CDR3 nucleotide sequence: TGTGCCAGCAGTTCCCTAGCGGGAGGCACAGAGACCCAGTACTTC.

This clonotype was detected a few times. This chain joins TRBV6-5 and TRBJ2-5, with a possible D match to TRBD2 (5 bases). The tail of the sequence fits TRBJ2-7 better, so the J call may be wrong. Germline V gene sequence: CDR1 MNHEY, CDR2 SVGAGI. This CDR3 comprises 14 residues. As DNA, the CDR3 is TGTGCCAGCAGTTACCGCAAGGGAGACTACGAGCAGTACTTC. It codes for CASSYRKGDYEQYF.

A single count supports this clonotype. J is TRBJ2-7 and V is TRBV28; no firm D call. Between the trimmed V and J ends, which lost 10 bases and 3 bases, there was a span of 22 bases. Germline assignment: CDR1 MDHEN and CDR2 SYDVKM. This CDR3 has 15 amino acids. For the CDR3, the DNA is TGTGCCACCGGCCCCGGAAGGCAGATAGGCTACGAGCAGTACTTC. It encodes CATGPGRQIGYEQYF.

Comments on this clonotype: A much larger clone lies a single base off, so this may be a read error. This chain links TRBV7-9 with TRBJ2-1; 11 bases are a match to TRBD2. This CDR3 is built from 16 residues. Germline lookup yields CDR1 SEHNR and CDR2 FQNEAQ (reference sequence). The CDR3 DNA sequence: TGTGCCAGCAGCACTACTAGCGGGAGCCGCTACAATGAGCGGTTCTTC. Translation gives CASSTTSGSRYNERFF.

This clonotype occurred many times. The chain has TRBV3-1 and TRBJ2-7; D tentatively reads TRBD1 or TRBD2 (5 bases each). Trimming left V 6 bases short and J 3 bases short, with 12 bases between. In germline, CDR1 is LGHDT, CDR2 YNNKEL (reference sequence). The CDR3 covers 13 residues. The CDR3 protein is CASSLRDGYEQYF. CDR3 in DNA: TGTGCCAGCAGTCTAAGGGACGGCTACGAGCAGTACTTC.

In its sample, this clonotype was seen a few times. The genes are TRBV5-6 and TRBJ2-3; D might be TRBD2 (5 bases). Germline V gene data show CDR1 as SGHDT and CDR2 as YYEEEE. The CDR3 loop spans 14 amino acids. Trimming stripped 2 bases from V and 3 bases from J, with 10 bases between. DNA of the CDR3: TGTGCCAGCAGCTTTGGTGAGGGAACAGATACGCAGTATTTT. Its protein product is CASSFGEGTDTQYF.

The sample holds a few counts of this clonotype. This chain's CDR3 is CASSYRQEETQYF. In DNA form, the CDR3 reads TGTGCCAGCAGCTACCGACAGGAAGAGACCCAGTACTTC. The J gene is TRBJ2-5, the V gene TRBV12-3 or TRBV12-4; possible D gene TRBD1, 6 bases. The CDR3 has 13 amino acids. V lost 6 bases to trimming and J lost 3 bases, with 11 bases between them.

This clonotype has more than one count but fewer than ten. The chain links TRBV7-2 to TRBJ2-1; the match to TRBD2 covers 12 bases. The V and J ends lost 0 bases and 6 bases, in that order; junction bases with no gene match: 6. CDR1 and CDR2 (germline): SGHTA, FQGNSA. The CDR3 has 17 amino acids. The CDR3 sequence: CASSLAGLAGHLNEQFF. In DNA form, the CDR3 reads TGTGCCAGCAGCTTAGCGGGACTAGCGGGTCATCTCAATGAGCAGTTCTTC. The full variable domain, in which reference TRBV7-2 and TRBJ2-1 provide the parts outside the CDR3, is GAGVSQSPSNKVTEKGKDVELRCDPISGHTALYWYRQSLGQGLEFLIYFQGNSAPDKSGLPSDRFSAERTGGSVSTLTIQRTQQEDSAVYLCASSLAGLAGHLNEQFFGPGTRLTVL.

The V and J genes are TRBV13 and TRBJ2-7, with TRBD2 as a possible D gene (5 bases). The germline V gene has CDR1 PRHDT and CDR2 FYEKMQ (reference sequence). The germline V and J ends were trimmed by 2 bases and 7 bases, with 18 bases remaining between them. This CDR3 is 15 amino acids long. This chain's CDR3 is CASSLLLAFYNEQYF. CDR3 DNA sequence: TGTGCCAGCAGCTTACTTCTAGCCTTCTACAATGAGCAGTACTTC.

The CDR3 is CASSLAMTLTYNEQFF. CDR3 nucleotide sequence: TGTGCCAGCAGCTTAGCCATGACACTCACCTACAATGAGCAGTTCTTC. The chain recombines TRBV7-2 with TRBJ2-1; D gene unclear. V lost 0 bases, J lost 2 bases, and 11 bases lay in between. CDR3 size: 16 residues. Germline V gene data show CDR1 as SGHTA and CDR2 as FQGNSA.

The genes are TRBV4-1 and TRBJ2-3, with D perhaps TRBD2 (6 bases). The CDR3 covers 17 residues. V was cut by 3 bases and J by 6 bases, with 22 bases left in between. Germline CDR1 and CDR2: MGHRA and YSYEKL. CDR3: CASSHILTSPSSDTQYF. The CDR3, as DNA: TGCGCCAGCAGCCATATATTGACTAGTCCCTCGTCTGATACGCAGTATTTT.

The rearrangement joins TRBV20-1 to TRBJ2-5, with a weak D call TRBD2 (7 bases). Germline CDR1 is DFQATT and CDR2 is SNEGSKA (reference sequence). CDR3 length: 15 residues. The V end was cut by 0 bases, the J end by 1 base, with 12 bases between. CDR3 nucleotide sequence: TGCAGTGCTAGAGAGTTGAGGGGGGGCCAAGAGACCCAGTACTTC. This encodes CSARELRGGQETQYF.

The genes are TRBV10-3 and TRBJ2-5; no clear D gene. The germline V gene encodes CDR1 ENHRY and CDR2 SYGVKD. Trimming removed 6 bases from V and 4 bases from J, with 12 bases in between. The length of the CDR3 is 13 residues. In DNA, the CDR3 is TGTGCCATCAGGGTGGACGGCCTAGAGACCCAGTACTTC. Translation gives CAIRVDGLETQYF.

This chain uses TRBV20-1 with TRBJ1-2; D unclear. From germline, CDR1 is DFQATT and CDR2 SNEGSKA (reference sequence). This CDR3 contains 13 residues. V lost 6 bases, J lost 8 bases, and 19 bases lay in between. This CDR3 is CSAQDGPRRGYTF. Here the CDR3 DNA reads TGCAGTGCCCAGGACGGTCCTAGGAGGGGCTACACCTTC.

The rearrangement uses TRBV24-1 and TRBJ2-7, with 9 nucleotides matching TRBD2. This CDR3 has 17 amino acids. With 1 base clipped from V and 0 bases from J, the junction kept 6 bases outside the gene matches. CDR1 is KGHDR, CDR2 SFDVKD, per germline. The CDR3 sequence: CATSDFRLAVLSYEQYF. The CDR3 bases are TGTGCCACCAGTGATTTCCGACTAGCGGTCCTCTCCTACGAGCAGTACTTC.